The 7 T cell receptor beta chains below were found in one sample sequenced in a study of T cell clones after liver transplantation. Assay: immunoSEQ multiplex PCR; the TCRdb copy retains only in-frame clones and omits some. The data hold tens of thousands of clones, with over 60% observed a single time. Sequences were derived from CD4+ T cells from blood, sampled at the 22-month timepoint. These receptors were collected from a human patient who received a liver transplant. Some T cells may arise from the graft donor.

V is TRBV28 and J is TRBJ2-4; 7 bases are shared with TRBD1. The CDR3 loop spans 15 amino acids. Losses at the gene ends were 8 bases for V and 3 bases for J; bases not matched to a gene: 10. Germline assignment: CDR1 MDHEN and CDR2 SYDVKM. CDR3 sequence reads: CASLTTGSGKNIQYF. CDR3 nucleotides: TGTGCCAGCCTCACGACAGGGTCAGGCAAAAACATTCAGTACTTC.

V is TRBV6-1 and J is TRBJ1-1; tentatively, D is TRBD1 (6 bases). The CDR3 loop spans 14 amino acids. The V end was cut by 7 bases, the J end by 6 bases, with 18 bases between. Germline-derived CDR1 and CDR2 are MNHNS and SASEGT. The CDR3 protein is CASNERRGDAEAFF. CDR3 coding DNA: TGTGCCAGCAACGAGCGCAGGGGAGATGCTGAAGCTTTCTTT.

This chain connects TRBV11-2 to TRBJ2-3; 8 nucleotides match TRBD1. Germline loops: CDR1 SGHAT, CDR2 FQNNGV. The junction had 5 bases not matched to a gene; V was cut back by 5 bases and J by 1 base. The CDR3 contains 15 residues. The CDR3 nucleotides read TGTGCCAGCAGCACCCGGACAGGGCGCACAGATACGCAGTATTTT. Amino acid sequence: CASSTRTGRTDTQYF.

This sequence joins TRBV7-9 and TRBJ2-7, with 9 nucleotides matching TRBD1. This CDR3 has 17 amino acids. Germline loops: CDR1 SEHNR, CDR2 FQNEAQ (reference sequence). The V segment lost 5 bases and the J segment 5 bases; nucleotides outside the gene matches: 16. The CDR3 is CASSAALVGTGLDEQYF. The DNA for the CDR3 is TGTGCCAGCAGCGCAGCACTCGTCGGGACAGGGTTGGACGAGCAGTACTTC. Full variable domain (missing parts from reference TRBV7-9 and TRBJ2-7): DTGVSQNPRHKITKRGQNVTFRCDPISEHNRLYWYRQTLGQGPEFLTYFQNEAQLEKSRLLSDRFSAERPKGSFSTLEIQRTEQGDSAMYLCASSAALVGTGLDEQYFGPGTRLTVT.

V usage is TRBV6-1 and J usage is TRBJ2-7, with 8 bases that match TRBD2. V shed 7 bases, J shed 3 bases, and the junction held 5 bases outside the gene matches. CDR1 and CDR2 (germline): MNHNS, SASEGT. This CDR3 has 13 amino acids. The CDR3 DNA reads TGTGCCAGCACAGCGGGGGATGGCTACGAGCAGTACTTC. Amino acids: CASTAGDGYEQYF.

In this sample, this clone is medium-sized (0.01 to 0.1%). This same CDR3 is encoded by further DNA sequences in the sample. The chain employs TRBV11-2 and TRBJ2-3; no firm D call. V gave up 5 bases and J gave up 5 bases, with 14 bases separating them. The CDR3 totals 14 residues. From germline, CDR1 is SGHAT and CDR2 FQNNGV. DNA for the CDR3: TGTGCCAGCAGCCTAAATCCCTCTCTAGATACGCAGTATTTT. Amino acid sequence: CASSLNPSLDTQYF.

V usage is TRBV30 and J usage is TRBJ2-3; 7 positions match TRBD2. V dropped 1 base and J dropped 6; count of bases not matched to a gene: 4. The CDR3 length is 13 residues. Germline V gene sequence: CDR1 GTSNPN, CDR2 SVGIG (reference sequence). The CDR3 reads CAWSGLATDTQYF. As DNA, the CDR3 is TGTGCCTGGAGTGGACTAGCAACGGATACGCAGTATTTT.